This T cell receptor (beta chain) was recorded in a study of vaccination effects on CD4 cells after COVID-19. Study summary: From a couple of convalescent patients, samples were taken 16 days and one week before vaccination.

V was clipped by 0 bases and J by 1 base, with 13 bases between them. Germline-derived CDR1 and CDR2 are SGDLS and YYNGEE. This CDR3 region has 16 residues. Sequencing in the ViraFEST assay came after antigen-specific CD4+ T cells had been expanded with viral peptide pools, which were used to stimulate PBMC. Having been cultured for about 10 days, the cells underwent CD4+ T cell isolation. This person's SARS-CoV-2 infection, confirmed by PCR, occurred between March and December 2020. Profiled with immunoSEQ multiplex PCR; TCRdb holds only in-frame clones, not every one. The data contain 20,000 to 30,000 clones, roughly 77% of them singletons. To note about this clone: Its target is unknown.

The TCR originated in a human donor who had a prior SARS-CoV-2 infection. The chain links TRBV9 to TRBJ1-1; D may be TRBD1 (5 bases). The material sequenced was CD4+ T cells from PBMCs cultured with HCoV-NL63 spike peptides, taken before COVID-19 vaccination. In DNA, the CDR3 is TGTGCCAGCAGCGTAGGTTTAGGGGATTGGAACACTGAAGCTTTCTTT. Its protein is CASSVGLGDWNTEAFF.